These 12 T cell receptor beta chains came from one sample sequenced in a study of shared clonotypes between healthy human individuals. CD45RO-negative CD8 cells positively selected for CCR7 made up the naive population, which excluded terminally differentiated effector memory CD45RA+ cells. TCRdb keeps only in-frame clones here, not all; method: immunoSEQ multiplex PCR. The sample consists of 550,000 to 750,000 clones, nearly 97% of them appearing once. Material: naive CD8+ T cells sorted from blood. Receptors were obtained from a woman in her twenties or thirties in good health.

This sequence joins TRBV15 and TRBJ1-5; possible D gene TRBD1, 5 bases. From germline, CDR1 is LNHNV and CDR2 YYDKDF (reference sequence). The CDR3 length is 15 residues. V was trimmed by 0 bases and J by 3 bases, leaving 9 bases between them. The chain's CDR3 is CATSREGGVNQPQHF. CDR3 in DNA: TGTGCCACCAGCAGAGAGGGAGGGGTCAATCAGCCCCAGCATTTT.

The chain links TRBV11-2 to TRBJ2-3, with 12 bases matching TRBD2. V lost 5 bases, J lost 2 bases, and 5 bases stayed unmatched. Germline-derived CDR1 and CDR2 are SGHAT and FQNNGV. CDR3 length: 16 residues. The CDR3: CASSHGLAGITDTQYF. The CDR3 bases are TGTGCCAGCAGCCACGGACTAGCGGGAATCACAGATACGCAGTATTTT.

The chain recombines TRBV16 with TRBJ2-2; TRBD1 aligns across 11 bases. The germline V gene encodes CDR1 KGHSY and CDR2 FQNENV. V shed 4 bases and J 5 bases; nucleotides not matched to a gene: 0. CDR3 length equals 14 residues. The CDR3 DNA reads as TGTGCCAGCAGCCGGGACAGGGGGACCGGGGAGCTGTTTTTT. It encodes CASSRDRGTGELFF.

The V and J genes are TRBV7-9 and TRBJ1-1; weak D call: TRBD1 (5 bases). The CDR3 has 14 amino acids. CDR1 and CDR2 (germline): SEHNR, FQNEAQ (reference sequence). V shed 4 bases and J shed 10 bases, with 19 bases lying between them. CDR3: CASSSGGSLIRAFF. The CDR3 region has the DNA TGTGCCAGCAGCTCGGGGGGATCCCTAATTCGAGCTTTCTTT.

This clone was observed a single time. V is TRBV5-1 and J is TRBJ1-3; 9 nucleotides agree with TRBD1. The junction had 3 bases not matched to a gene; V was cut back by 0 bases and J by 2 bases. Germline assignment: CDR1 SGHRS and CDR2 YFSETQ. The CDR3 is 16 residues long. The CDR3 region has the DNA TGCGCCAGCAGCTTGGAGTGGACAGGGGCTGGAAACACCATATATTTT. As protein: CASSLEWTGAGNTIYF.

The chain has TRBV6-4 and TRBJ2-3; 10 bases match TRBD2. CDR1 MRHNA and CDR2 SNTAGT come from the germline V gene. This CDR3 spans 14 amino acids. V lost 4 bases and J lost 4; bases outside the gene matches: 2. The CDR3 DNA follows: TGTGCCAGCAGTGGCCTAGCGGGAGCAGATACGCAGTATTTT. Its translation: CASSGLAGADTQYF.

This rearrangement joins TRBV14 to TRBJ2-5; 8 bases line up with TRBD2. Per germline, CDR1 SGHDN and CDR2 FVKESK. Trimming took 4 bases from V and 5 from J; bases not matched to a gene: 9. This CDR3 spans 15 amino acids. CDR3 amino acids: CASSPGLAADETQYF. The CDR3 DNA is TGTGCCAGCAGCCCCGGACTAGCCGCGGATGAGACCCAGTACTTC.

The J gene is TRBJ2-2, the V gene TRBV11-2; maybe TRBD1 (5 bases). V lost 0 bases, J lost 3 bases, and 8 bases lay in between. The V gene's germline CDR1 is SGHAT and CDR2 FQNNGV. The CDR3 contains 15 residues. The CDR3 bases are TGTGCCAGCAGCTTAGATGCAGGGCACACCGGGGAGCTGTTTTTT. Its protein product is CASSLDAGHTGELFF.

On this clone itself: A much larger clone sits a single nucleotide away, making a read error possible. This sample includes further DNA sequences coding for the same CDR3. V and J are TRBV5-4 and TRBJ2-7; no clear D gene. V gave up 3 bases and J gave up 5 bases, with 6 bases separating them. The CDR3 contains 11 residues. From germline, CDR1 is SGHNT and CDR2 YYREEE (reference sequence). The CDR3 sequence: CASSSVDEQYF. In DNA, the CDR3 is TGTGCCAGCAGCTCGGTAGACGAGCAGTACTTC.

This clone appeared a single time. The chain joins TRBV7-2 to TRBJ2-4; 8 bases fit TRBD2. In germline, CDR1 is SGHTA, CDR2 FQGNSA. Trimming cost V 2 bases and J 7 bases; bases outside gene matches: 10. The CDR3 is 16 amino acids. The CDR3 coding sequence is TGTGCCAGCAGCTTAACTCGGGAGGGCCGTTTTAACATTCAGTACTTC. It is translated as CASSLTREGRFNIQYF.

The chain couples TRBV12-5 to TRBJ1-1; the D gene is possibly TRBD1 (6 bases). The CDR3 is 15 amino acids. Looked up from germline, CDR1 is LGHNT and CDR2 is FRNRAP. Trimming stripped 0 bases from V and 0 bases from J, with 8 bases between. Here the CDR3 DNA reads TGTGCTAGTGGTTTGGTACAGGGACTGAACACTGAAGCTTTCTTT. The encoded protein is CASGLVQGLNTEAFF.

The genes are TRBV13 and TRBJ2-3; D is unresolved. This CDR3 contains 14 residues. CDR1 PRHDT and CDR2 FYEKMQ come from the germline V gene (reference sequence). The V end was cut by 1 base, the J end by 7 bases, with 12 bases between. The CDR3: CASSLARRPNTQYF. The DNA of the CDR3 is TGTGCCAGCAGCTTAGCGCGGCGCCCTAATACGCAGTATTTT.